This T cell receptor (beta chain) was recovered during a study of blood T cell repertoires in COVID-19. The table came from immunoSEQ multiplex PCR; TCRdb's copy has only in-frame clones and leaves some out. The sample has more than 250,000 clones; around 86% are singletons. The CDR3 is 13 amino acids. Trimming at V came to 7 bases and at J to 5 bases, leaving 5 bases not matched to a gene. The V gene's germline CDR1 is SNHLY and CDR2 FYNNEI. The participants were between about 18 and 100 years old and came from 20 to 30 US areas. The receptor's source is a woman younger than 30 who had recovered from COVID-19. Sequencing was carried out using PBMCs or T cells enriched from blood (not recorded which). The V call is TRBV2, the J call TRBJ2-1; 7 bases line up with TRBD1. CDR3 DNA: TGTGCCAGCAAAAGAGACAGGGACAATGAGCAGTTCTTC. It translates to CASKRDRDNEQFF.